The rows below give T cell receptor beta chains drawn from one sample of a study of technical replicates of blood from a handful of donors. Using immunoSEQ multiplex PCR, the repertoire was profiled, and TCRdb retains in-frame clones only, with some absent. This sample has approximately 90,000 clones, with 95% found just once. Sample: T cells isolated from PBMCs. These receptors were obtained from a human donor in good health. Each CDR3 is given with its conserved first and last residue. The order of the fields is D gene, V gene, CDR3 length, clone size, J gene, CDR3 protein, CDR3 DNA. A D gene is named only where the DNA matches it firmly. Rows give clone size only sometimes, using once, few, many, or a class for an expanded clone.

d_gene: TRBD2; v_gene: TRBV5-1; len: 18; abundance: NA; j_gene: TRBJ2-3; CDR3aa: CASSLAASGAASTDTQYF; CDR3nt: TGCGCCAGCAGCTTGGCCGCTAGCGGAGCCGCTAGCACAGATACGCAGTATTTT
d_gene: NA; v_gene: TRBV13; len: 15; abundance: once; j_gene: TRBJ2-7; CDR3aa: CASSPSGGQHYEQYF; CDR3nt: TGTGCCAGCAGCCCCTCCGGGGGGCAGCACTACGAGCAGTACTTC
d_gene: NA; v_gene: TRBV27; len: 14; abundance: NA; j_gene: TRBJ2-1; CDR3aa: CASSLGASYNEQFF; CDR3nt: TGTGCCAGCAGTTTAGGAGCTTCCTACAATGAGCAGTTCTTC
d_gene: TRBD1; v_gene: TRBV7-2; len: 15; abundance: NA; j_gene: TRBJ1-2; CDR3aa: CASSLVGQGAGGYTF; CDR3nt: TGTGCCAGCAGCTTAGTGGGACAGGGGGCAGGAGGCTACACCTTC
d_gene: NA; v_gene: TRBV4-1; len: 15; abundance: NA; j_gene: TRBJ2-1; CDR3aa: CASSQGSSAYNEQFF; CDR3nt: TGCGCCAGCAGCCAAGGTTCTAGCGCCTACAATGAGCAGTTCTTC
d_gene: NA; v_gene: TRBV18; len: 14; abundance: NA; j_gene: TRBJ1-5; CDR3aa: CASSSSSGNQPQHF; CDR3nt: TGTGCCAGCTCATCGAGTTCGGGCAATCAGCCCCAGCATTTT
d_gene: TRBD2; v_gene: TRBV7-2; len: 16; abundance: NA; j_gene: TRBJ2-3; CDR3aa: CASSSSSGLLRRTQYF; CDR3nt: TGTGCCAGCAGCTCGTCTAGCGGTCTCCTCCGAAGAACGCAGTATTTT
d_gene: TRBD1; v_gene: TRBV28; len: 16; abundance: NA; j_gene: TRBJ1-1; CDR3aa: CASRPRDRVMNTEAFF; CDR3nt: TGTGCCAGCAGGCCAAGGGACAGGGTCATGAACACTGAAGCTTTCTTT
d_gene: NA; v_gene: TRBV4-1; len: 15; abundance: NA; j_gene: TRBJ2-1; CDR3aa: CASSLEWSGSNEQFF; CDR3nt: TGCGCCAGCAGCCTCGAGTGGTCGGGGTCCAATGAGCAGTTCTTC
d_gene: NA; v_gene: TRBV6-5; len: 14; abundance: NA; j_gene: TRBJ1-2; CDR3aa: CASSYSNFNYGYTF; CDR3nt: TGTGCCAGCAGTTACTCCAACTTTAACTATGGCTACACCTTC
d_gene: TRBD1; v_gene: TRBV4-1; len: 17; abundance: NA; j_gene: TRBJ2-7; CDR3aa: CASSQLDRDRTFYEQYF; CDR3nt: TGCGCCAGCAGCCAACTAGATAGGGACAGGACCTTCTACGAGCAGTACTTC
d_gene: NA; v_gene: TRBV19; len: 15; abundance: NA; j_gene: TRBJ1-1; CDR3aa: CASSIFFDRPAEAFF; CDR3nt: TGTGCCAGTAGTATCTTCTTTGACAGGCCAGCTGAAGCTTTCTTT
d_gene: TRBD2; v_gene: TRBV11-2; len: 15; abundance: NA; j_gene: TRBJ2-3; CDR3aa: CASSPPMGGTDTQYF; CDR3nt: TGTGCCAGCAGCCCTCCCATGGGGGGGACAGATACGCAGTATTTT
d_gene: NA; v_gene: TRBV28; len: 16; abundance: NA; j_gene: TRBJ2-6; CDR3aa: CASSLVWGGGANVLTF; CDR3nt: TGTGCCAGCAGTTTGGTGTGGGGGGGCGGGGCCAACGTCCTGACTTTC
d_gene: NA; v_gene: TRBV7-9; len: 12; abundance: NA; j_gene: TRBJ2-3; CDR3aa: CASSLPGDTQYF; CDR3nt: TGTGCCAGCAGCCTGCCGGGAGATACGCAGTATTTT
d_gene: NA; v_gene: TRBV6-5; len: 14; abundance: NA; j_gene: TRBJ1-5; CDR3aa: CASSPPGGNQPQHF; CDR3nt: TGTGCCAGCAGTCCCCCAGGGGGCAATCAGCCCCAGCATTTT
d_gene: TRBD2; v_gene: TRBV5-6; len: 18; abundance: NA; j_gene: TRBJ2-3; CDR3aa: CASSSMSAGGLGTDTQYF; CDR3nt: TGTGCCAGCAGCTCTATGTCAGCGGGAGGGCTTGGCACAGATACGCAGTATTTT
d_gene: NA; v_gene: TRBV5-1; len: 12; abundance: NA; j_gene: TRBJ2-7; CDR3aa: CASSFYSYEQYF; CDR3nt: TGCGCCAGCAGCTTTTACTCCTACGAGCAGTACTTC
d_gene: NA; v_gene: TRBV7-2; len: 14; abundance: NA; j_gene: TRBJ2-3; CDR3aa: CASSFRGVGGTQYF; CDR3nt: TGTGCCAGCAGCTTTCGCGGGGTAGGAGGTACGCAGTATTTT
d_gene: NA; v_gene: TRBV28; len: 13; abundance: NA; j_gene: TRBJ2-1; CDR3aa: CASSGLNWNEQFF; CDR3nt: TGTGCCAGCAGTGGACTTAACTGGAATGAGCAGTTCTTC
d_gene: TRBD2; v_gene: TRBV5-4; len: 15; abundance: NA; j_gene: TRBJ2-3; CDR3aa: CASSDGTSGTDTQYF; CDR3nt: TGTGCCAGCAGCGACGGGACTAGCGGCACAGATACGCAGTATTTT
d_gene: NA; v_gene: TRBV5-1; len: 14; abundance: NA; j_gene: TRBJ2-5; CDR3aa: CASSLAGVVETQYF; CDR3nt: TGCGCCAGCAGCTTGGCCGGTGTCGTAGAGACCCAGTACTTC
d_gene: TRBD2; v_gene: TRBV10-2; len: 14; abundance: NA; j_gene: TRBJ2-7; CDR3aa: CASSRSGRAHEQYF; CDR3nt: TGCGCCAGCAGTCGGAGCGGGAGGGCCCACGAGCAGTACTTC
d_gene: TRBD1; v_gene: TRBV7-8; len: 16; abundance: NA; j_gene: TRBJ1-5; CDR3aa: CASSPRRTGDNQPQHF; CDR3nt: TGTGCCAGCAGCCCGCGGAGGACAGGGGACAACCAGCCCCAGCATTTT
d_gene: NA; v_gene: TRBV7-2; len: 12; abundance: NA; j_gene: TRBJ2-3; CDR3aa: CASSRVSDTQYF; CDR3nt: TGTGCCAGCAGCCGGGTCTCTGATACGCAGTATTTT
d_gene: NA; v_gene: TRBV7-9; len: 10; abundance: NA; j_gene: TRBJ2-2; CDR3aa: CARRETELFF; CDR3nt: TGTGCCAGAAGGGAGACGGAGCTGTTTTTT
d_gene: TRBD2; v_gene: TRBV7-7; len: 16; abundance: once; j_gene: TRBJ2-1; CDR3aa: CASSPGGLVGTNEQFF; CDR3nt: TGTGCTAGCAGCCCGGGGGGACTGGTTGGCACCAATGAGCAGTTCTTC
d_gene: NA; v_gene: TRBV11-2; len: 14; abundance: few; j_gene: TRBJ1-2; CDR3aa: CASSLDRANYGYTF; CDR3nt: TGTGCCAGCAGCTTGGACAGAGCTAACTATGGCTACACCTTC
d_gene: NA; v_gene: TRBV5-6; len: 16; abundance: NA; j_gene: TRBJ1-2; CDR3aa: CASSFWPPGARSGYTF; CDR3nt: TGTGCCAGCAGCTTTTGGCCCCCAGGGGCGCGTTCTGGCTACACCTTC
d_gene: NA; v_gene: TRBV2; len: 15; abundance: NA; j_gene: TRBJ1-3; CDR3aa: CASRNPGNRGNTIYF; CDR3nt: TGTGCCAGCAGGAATCCGGGAAACCGGGGAAACACCATATATTTT
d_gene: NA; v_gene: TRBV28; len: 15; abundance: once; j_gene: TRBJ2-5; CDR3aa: CASSLGGVGLETQYF; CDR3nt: TGTGCCAGCAGTTTGGGGGGAGTGGGGTTGGAGACCCAGTACTTC
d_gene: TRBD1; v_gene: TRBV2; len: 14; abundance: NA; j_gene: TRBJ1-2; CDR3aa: CASSTGQGTSGYTF; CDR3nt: TGTGCCAGCAGTACGGGACAGGGCACTTCAGGCTACACCTTC
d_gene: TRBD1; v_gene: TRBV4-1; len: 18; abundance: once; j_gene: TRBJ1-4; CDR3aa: CASSQGLRTGGVREKLFF; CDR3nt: TGCGCCAGCAGCCAAGGCCTTAGGACAGGGGGCGTTAGGGAAAAACTGTTTTTT
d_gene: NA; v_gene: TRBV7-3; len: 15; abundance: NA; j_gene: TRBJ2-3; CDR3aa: CASSLGGTSTDTQYF; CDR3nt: TGTGCCAGCAGCTTGGGCGGGACTAGCACAGATACGCAGTATTTT
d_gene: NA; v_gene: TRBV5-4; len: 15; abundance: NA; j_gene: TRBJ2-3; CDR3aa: CASSLGQGGTDTQYF; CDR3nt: TGTGCCAGCAGCTTGGGGCAGGGTGGAACAGATACGCAGTATTTT
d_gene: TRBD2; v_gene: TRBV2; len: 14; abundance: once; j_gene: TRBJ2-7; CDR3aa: CASSLVAGGLEQYF; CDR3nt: TGTGCCAGCAGTCTGGTGGCGGGGGGCCTCGAGCAGTACTTC